These 29 T cell receptor beta chains originate from one sample sequenced in a study of CD8 T cells in Susac syndrome. With random hexamers, reverse transcription was performed on about 0.5 to 1 ug of RNA. TCRdb reprocessed the immunoSEQ multiplex PCR reads via MiXCR and lists one record per CDR3 protein. The sample has approximately 300,000 distinct CDR3 sequences; over 75% are singletons. The sequenced sample was CD8+ T cells from PBMCs. The receptors were sampled from a human donor with multiple sclerosis.

This clonotype is a singleton in its sample. The CDR3 DNA follows: TGTGCCACTACCCCTGGTTTAAGGTCCTACGAGCAGTACTTC. This codes for CATTPGLRSYEQYF. This chain connects TRBV19 to TRBJ2-7, with unresolved D. The CDR3 is made up of 14 amino acids. Trimming pared 10 bases from V and 1 base from J, leaving 17 bases between. Germline V lookup: CDR1 LNHDA, CDR2 SQIVND (reference sequence).

This chain joins TRBV7-2 and TRBJ2-7, with 7 bases matching TRBD1. Unmatched junction bases numbered 11, after V lost 4 bases and J lost 5 bases. From germline, CDR1 is SGHTA and CDR2 FQGNSA. This CDR3 has 15 residues. In DNA, the CDR3 is TGTGCCAGCAGCTCGCCTACAGGGGTCGTCAACGAGCAGTACTTC. This gives the protein CASSSPTGVVNEQYF.

The J gene is TRBJ2-7, the V gene TRBV29-1; D is undetermined. Deletions cut 6 bases from V and 0 bases from J, with 18 bases between. Germline CDR1 and CDR2: SQVTM and ANQGSEA. The CDR3 is made up of 15 amino acids. CDR3 loop: CSVDLWVRSSYEQYF. Here the CDR3 DNA reads TGCAGCGTCGACCTGTGGGTGAGAAGCTCCTACGAGCAGTACTTC.

This clonotype is a singleton in its sample. The rearrangement uses TRBV12-3 or TRBV12-4 and TRBJ2-5; D is undetermined. Trimming took off 6 bases at V and 9 bases at J, with 17 bases between the two ends. CDR3 length: 13 amino acids. CDR3 in DNA: TGTGCCAGCAGCCATCCTGACAAGATTGCCCAGTACTTC. The encoded protein is CASSHPDKIAQYF.

The chain recombines TRBV6-2 or TRBV6-3 with TRBJ1-5; D is unresolved. Germline CDR1 MNHEY, CDR2 SVGEGT. V dropped 3 bases and J dropped 3 bases, with 9 bases sitting between them. The length of the CDR3 is 14 residues. Here the CDR3 DNA reads TGTGCCAGCAGTTATACGATGGTCAATCAGCCCCAGCATTTT. Protein product: CASSYTMVNQPQHF.

The CDR3 loop is CATSRALLAGEADTGELFF. The CDR3 DNA reads TGTGCCACCAGCAGAGCTTTACTAGCGGGAGAAGCTGACACCGGGGAGCTGTTTTTT. J is TRBJ2-2 and V is TRBV15; 11 bases are shared with TRBD2. The CDR3 totals 19 residues. Germline V lookup: CDR1 LNHNV, CDR2 YYDKDF (reference sequence). V lost 1 base and J lost 3; bases outside the gene matches: 10. Full variable domain (outside the CDR3, taken from reference TRBV15 and TRBJ2-2): DAMVIQNPRYQVTQFGKPVTLSCSQTLNHNVMYWYQQKSSQAPKLLFHYYDKDFNNEADTPDNFQSRRPNTSFCFLDIRSPGLGDTAMYLCATSRALLAGEADTGELFFGEGSRLTVL.

The J gene is TRBJ2-1, the V gene TRBV4-3, with D possibly being TRBD1 (6 bases). This CDR3 region has 15 residues. V shed 0 bases and J shed 4 bases, with 10 bases lying between them. CDR1 and CDR2 from the germline V gene are LGHNA and YSLEER. The CDR3 loop is CASSQDQGQYNEQFF. CDR3 coding DNA: TGCGCCAGCAGCCAAGATCAGGGGCAGTACAATGAGCAGTTCTTC.

V is TRBV6-2 or TRBV6-3 and J is TRBJ1-2; D is undetermined. The length of the CDR3 is 13 residues. Germline lookup yields CDR1 MNHEY and CDR2 SVGEGT. V lost 5 bases, J lost 4 bases, and 11 bases lay in between. The CDR3 loop is CASSRPGAYGYTF. CDR3 bases: TGTGCCAGCAGTCGACCGGGAGCCTATGGCTACACCTTC.

In nucleotides, the CDR3 is TGTGCCAGTCGGGACAGGGGGTTTAGCAATCAGCCCCAGCATTTT. This sequence encodes CASRDRGFSNQPQHF. The rearrangement joins TRBV19 to TRBJ1-5, with 11 nucleotides matching TRBD1. The CDR3 length is 15 residues. V lost 8 bases, J lost 0 bases, and 3 bases stayed unmatched. Germline CDR1 reads LNHDA; CDR2 reads SQIVND (reference sequence). Full variable domain (missing parts from reference TRBV19 and TRBJ1-5): DGGITQSPKYLFRKEGQNVTLSCEQNLNHDAMYWYRQDPGQGLRLIYYSQIVNDFQKGDIAEGYSVSREKKESFPLTVTSAQKNPTAFYLCASRDRGFSNQPQHFGDGTRLSIL.

The rearrangement joins TRBV28 to TRBJ2-7; the match to TRBD2 covers 12 bases. With 2 bases clipped from V and 6 bases from J, the junction kept 5 bases outside the gene matches. Germline values: CDR1 MDHEN, CDR2 SYDVKM. The CDR3 length is 15 residues. CDR3 DNA sequence: TGTGCCAGCAGTTTACGGACTAGCGGGATACCCGAGCAGTACTTC. It yields the protein CASSLRTSGIPEQYF.

J is TRBJ2-7 and V is TRBV30; 8 nucleotides align to TRBD2. J lost 3 bases, V lost 4 bases, and 5 bases had no gene match. The CDR3 sequence is 13 residues long. The germline CDR1 and CDR2 sequences are GTSNPN and SVGIG (reference sequence). CDR3 nucleotides: TGTGCCTGGACCGAAAGCGGGAGCTACGAGCAGTACTTC. Amino acid sequence: CAWTESGSYEQYF.

The CDR3 DNA follows: TGTGCCACCACCGGGACTTACAATGAGCAGTTCTTC. Protein sequence: CATTGTYNEQFF. The genes are TRBV24-1 and TRBJ2-1, with D possibly being TRBD2 (6 bases). This CDR3 has 12 residues. Germline CDR1 reads KGHDR; CDR2 reads SFDVKD. The germline V and J ends were trimmed by 8 bases and 4 bases, with 8 bases remaining between them.

The rearrangement uses TRBV20-1 and TRBJ1-2, with 10 bases that match TRBD1. J gave up 3 bases and V 5 bases, and 12 bases lay outside the gene matches. This CDR3 contains 16 residues. Germline V gene lookup returns CDR1 DFQATT and CDR2 SNEGSKA (reference sequence). The CDR3 region has the DNA TGCAGTGCTCCTCGACAGGGGGCGCGCAGTCACTATGGCTACACCTTC. This translates into CSAPRQGARSHYGYTF.

The chain employs TRBV27 and TRBJ2-1; D possibly corresponds to TRBD1 (6 bases). V lost 7 bases and J lost 7, with 20 bases in between. Looked up from germline, CDR1 is MNHEY and CDR2 is SMNVEV (reference sequence). The CDR3 is 15 residues long. The CDR3 loop reads CASTLGQGIVNEQFF. The CDR3 DNA is TGTGCCAGCACCCTGGGGCAGGGGATTGTGAATGAGCAGTTCTTC.

There are a few counts of this clonotype. The V call is TRBV14, the J call TRBJ2-1; D uncertain. V lost 0 bases to trimming and J lost 10 bases, with 13 bases between them. CDR3 length equals 14 residues. Germline V gene lookup returns CDR1 SGHDN and CDR2 FVKESK. In DNA, the CDR3 is TGTGCCAGCAGCCAAGATGTAGTAGCCGAGGAGCAGTTCTTC. This codes for CASSQDVVAEEQFF.

This chain links TRBV6-4 with TRBJ2-1; 11 bases are shared with TRBD2. CDR3 length: 15 residues. V was clipped by 6 bases and J by 8 bases; unmatched bases: 9. Germline assignment: CDR1 MRHNA and CDR2 SNTAGT. CDR3 DNA sequence: TGTGCCAGCAGCTTAGCGGGAGGGGAAAGCCATGAGCAGTTCTTC. Protein product: CASSLAGGESHEQFF.

This clonotype was seen a single time. The genes are TRBV28 and TRBJ2-1; 8 bases line up with TRBD2. V was pared by 2 bases and J by 8 bases, with 5 bases of the junction left unmatched. Germline loops: CDR1 MDHEN, CDR2 SYDVKM. The CDR3 totals 14 residues. The CDR3 sequence: CASSLNSGTDEQFF. The DNA for the CDR3 is TGTGCCAGCAGTTTAAATAGCGGGACCGATGAGCAGTTCTTC.

The chain couples TRBV3-1 to TRBJ2-3, with 12 nucleotides matching TRBD2. The V segment lost 6 bases and the J segment 4 bases; nucleotides outside the gene matches: 8. The CDR3 spans 16 residues. Germline CDR1 LGHDT, CDR2 YNNKEL (reference sequence). The CDR3 spells CASSDPSGRAPDTQYF. As DNA, the CDR3 is TGTGCCAGCAGTGACCCTAGCGGGAGGGCCCCAGATACGCAGTATTTT.

The V call is TRBV12-3 or TRBV12-4, the J call TRBJ1-5; TRBD1 is a possible D gene (5 bases). The CDR3 loop spans 13 amino acids. V was trimmed by 4 bases and J by 3 bases, leaving 7 bases between them. The CDR3 loop is CASSWDFNQPQHF. CDR3 nucleotides: TGTGCCAGCAGTTGGGACTTCAATCAGCCCCAGCATTTT.

This clonotype has a handful of counts. The chain joins TRBV25-1 to TRBJ2-3; D possibly uses TRBD1 or TRBD2 (5 bases each). The germline CDR1 and CDR2 sequences are MGHDK and SYGVNS. V dropped 6 bases and J dropped 0 bases, with 13 bases sitting between them. This CDR3 has 15 amino acids. The CDR3 region has the DNA TGTGCCAGCAGGGGGACGGGCCCTAGCACAGATACGCAGTATTTT. It yields the protein CASRGTGPSTDTQYF.

This chain joins TRBV27 and TRBJ2-7; D is ambiguous. Germline V gene sequence: CDR1 MNHEY, CDR2 SMNVEV (reference sequence). The V end lost 6 bases, the J end lost 1 base, and 10 bases lay between the germline ends. The length of the CDR3 is 13 residues. The CDR3 sequence: CASSYTTSYEQYF. For the CDR3, the DNA is TGTGCCAGCAGCTATACAACATCCTACGAGCAGTACTTC.

This clonotype has just one count. The chain couples TRBV16 to TRBJ1-1; TRBD1 is a possible D gene (5 bases). The CDR3 is made up of 17 amino acids. CDR1 and CDR2 (germline): KGHSY, FQNENV. V lost 1 base, J lost 2 bases, and 17 bases lay in between. CDR3 coding DNA: TGTGCCAGCAGCCAATTCTGGCTGGGGGGAAGCAACACTGAAGCTTTCTTT. Translated, it gives CASSQFWLGGSNTEAFF.

The rearrangement uses TRBV25-1 and TRBJ1-5; D is ambiguous. This CDR3 spans 14 amino acids. V shed 3 bases and J shed 3 bases, with 9 bases lying between them. The germline gives CDR1 MGHDK, CDR2 SYGVNS. This chain's CDR3 is CASSDGRDNQPQHF. The CDR3 DNA reads TGTGCCAGCAGTGATGGTAGGGACAATCAGCCCCAGCATTTT.

The chain recombines TRBV27 with TRBJ1-2, with D unclear. The CDR3 has 13 amino acids. Trimming took 4 bases from V and 4 from J, leaving 10 bases between them. CDR1 and CDR2 from the germline V gene are MNHEY and SMNVEV (reference sequence). CDR3: CASSYGVGYGYTF. CDR3 coding DNA: TGTGCCAGCAGTTACGGTGTAGGCTATGGCTACACCTTC.

The CDR3, as DNA: TGTGCCAGCAGCCCCCGGGAGGGGCTAAAGGGGGGCTACACCTTC. Encoded protein: CASSPREGLKGGYTF. The V and J genes are TRBV28 and TRBJ1-2; possibly TRBD1 for D (5 bases). V gave up 6 bases and J gave up 8 bases, with 22 bases separating them. This CDR3 is 15 amino acids long. Germline V gives CDR1 MDHEN, CDR2 SYDVKM.

The chain has TRBV25-1 and TRBJ1-2; 8 bases are a match to TRBD1. Germline loops: CDR1 MGHDK, CDR2 SYGVNS. CDR3 length equals 15 residues. The trim removed 4 bases at V and 3 bases at J, leaving 7 bases unmatched. CDR3 in amino acids: CASSGPGQEYYGYTF. Here the CDR3 DNA reads TGTGCCAGCAGTGGGCCGGGACAGGAGTACTATGGCTACACCTTC.

The chain combines TRBV7-9 with TRBJ2-5; D remains ambiguous. Looked up from germline, CDR1 is SEHNR and CDR2 is FQNEAQ (reference sequence). Trimming pared 5 bases from V and 5 bases from J, leaving 12 bases between. This CDR3 region has 13 residues. CDR3 sequence reads: CASSPRRRETQYF. The CDR3 nucleotides are TGTGCCAGCAGCCCCAGGCGGCGGGAGACCCAGTACTTC.

This clonotype is a singleton in its sample. The rearrangement links TRBV7-9 to TRBJ2-3, with D perhaps matching TRBD1 (7 bases). Trimming cost V 7 bases and J 6 bases, with 32 bases left between them. Germline CDR1 reads SEHNR; CDR2 reads FQNEAQ (reference sequence). CDR3 length equals 19 residues. CDR3 loop: CASTELSGDYGGGADTQYF. CDR3 bases: TGTGCCAGCACCGAGCTTAGTGGTGACTATGGAGGGGGCGCCGATACGCAGTATTTT. Full variable domain (remainder filled in from reference TRBV7-9 and TRBJ2-3): DTGVSQNPRHKITKRGQNVTFRCDPISEHNRLYWYRQTLGQGPEFLTYFQNEAQLEKSRLLSDRFSAERPKGSFSTLEIQRTEQGDSAMYLCASTELSGDYGGGADTQYFGPGTRLTVL.

The chain employs TRBV10-2 and TRBJ2-1, with D possibly matching TRBD2 (6 bases). The CDR3 runs 13 residues. Germline V gene lookup returns CDR1 WSHSY and CDR2 SAAADI. Between the trimmed V and J ends, which lost 8 bases and 6 bases, there was a span of 14 bases. The CDR3 spells CASGVGGLNEQFF. The CDR3 DNA reads as TGCGCCAGCGGTGTCGGGGGACTCAATGAGCAGTTCTTC.